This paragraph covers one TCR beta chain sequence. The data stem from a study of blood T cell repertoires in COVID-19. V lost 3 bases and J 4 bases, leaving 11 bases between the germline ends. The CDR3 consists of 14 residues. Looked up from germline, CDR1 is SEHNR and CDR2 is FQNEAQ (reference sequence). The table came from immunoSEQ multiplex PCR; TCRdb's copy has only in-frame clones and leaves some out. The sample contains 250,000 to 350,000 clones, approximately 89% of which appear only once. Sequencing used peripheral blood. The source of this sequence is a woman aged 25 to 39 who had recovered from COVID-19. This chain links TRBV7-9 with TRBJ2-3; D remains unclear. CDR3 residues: CASSLRSTSDTQYF. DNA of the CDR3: TGTGCCAGCAGCTTGAGGTCCACATCAGATACGCAGTATTTT.